These 15 T cell receptor beta chains came from one sample sequenced in a study of beta chain features in type 1 diabetes. Study-wide results and limits: Shorter TCRB CDR3s, moderately but significantly so, marked every one of the four CD4+ subsets in Type 1 diabetes patients.

What was sequenced were expressed TCRB transcripts, since all of the isolated RNA had been reverse transcribed. Profiling relied on immunoSEQ multiplex PCR, and the TCRdb table lists in-frame clones only, not all of them. The repertoire includes 280,000 or so clones, about 15% of them detected once, and 0.015% to 0.017% sits in the top ten. Antigens of these TCRs are unknown. What was sequenced was naive CD4+ T cells from blood. These receptors came from a man between 18 and 29 years old with type 1 diabetes.

This clone was observed a handful of times. V is TRBV7-2 and J is TRBJ2-3; 11 bases match TRBD2. J lost 0 bases, V lost 5 bases, and 7 bases had no gene match. The CDR3 spans 17 residues. The germline CDR1 and CDR2 sequences are SGHTA and FQGNSA. The CDR3: CASSLRLAGTSTDTQYF. The CDR3 DNA sequence: TGTGCCAGCAGCCTCAGACTAGCGGGGACTAGCACAGATACGCAGTATTTT.

The chain employs TRBV2 and TRBJ2-2; tentatively, D is TRBD2 (5 bases). Germline V gene lookup returns CDR1 SNHLY and CDR2 FYNNEI. CDR3 length: 17 amino acids. The V and J ends lost 2 bases and 8 bases respectively, with 21 bases between them. CDR3 sequence (DNA): TGTGCCAGCAGTGAAACTCCCCCTCTACTAGTACAGGGGGAGCTGTTTTTT. It yields the protein CASSETPPLLVQGELFF.

The chain links TRBV4-1 to TRBJ2-5, with 10 bases identical to TRBD1. The CDR3 spans 15 residues. Looked up from germline, CDR1 is MGHRA and CDR2 is YSYEKL. The V segment lost 4 bases and the J segment 7 bases; nucleotides outside the gene matches: 9. CDR3 sequence reads: CASSRGQGLLGTQYF. CDR3 DNA sequence: TGCGCCAGCAGCCGGGGACAGGGGTTATTGGGGACCCAGTACTTC.

This chain uses TRBV19 with TRBJ2-7; tentative D call: TRBD2 (5 bases). CDR3 length equals 13 residues. CDR1 and CDR2 from the germline V gene are LNHDA and SQIVND (reference sequence). Trimming took 4 bases from V and 3 from J, leaving 10 bases between them. In DNA, the CDR3 is TGTGCCAGTAGTACTCTAGCCGGCTACGAGCAGTACTTC. It yields the protein CASSTLAGYEQYF.

The rearrangement links TRBV28 to TRBJ1-2; a possible D gene is TRBD1 (5 bases). Germline CDR1 and CDR2: MDHEN and SYDVKM. V lost 6 bases and J lost 8, with 13 bases in between. The CDR3 extends over 12 amino acids. The CDR3 spells CASRDKGYGYTF. In DNA form, the CDR3 reads TGTGCCAGCAGAGACAAGGGGTACGGCTACACCTTC.

V and J are TRBV28 and TRBJ2-3, with TRBD2 identical over 14 bases. The V segment lost 4 bases and the J segment 6 bases; nucleotides outside the gene matches: 9. Germline-derived CDR1 and CDR2 are MDHEN and SYDVKM. The CDR3 has 17 residues. This CDR3 reads CASSSSPGLAGADTQYF. In nucleotides, the CDR3 is TGTGCCAGCAGTTCAAGTCCGGGACTAGCGGGGGCTGATACGCAGTATTTT.

The chain couples TRBV7-2 to TRBJ2-4; 10 positions agree with TRBD2. V gave up 5 bases and J gave up 8 bases; unmatched junction bases: 6. The CDR3 covers 14 residues. Germline CDR1 reads SGHTA; CDR2 reads FQGNSA. This CDR3 reads CASSQAGGRDIQYF. DNA for the CDR3: TGTGCCAGCAGCCAAGCGGGAGGGAGGGACATTCAGTACTTC. Using reference TRBV7-2 and TRBJ2-4 for the parts outside the CDR3, the full variable domain is GAGVSQSPSNKVTEKGKDVELRCDPISGHTALYWYRQSLGQGLEFLIYFQGNSAPDKSGLPSDRFSAERTGGSVSTLTIQRTQQEDSAVYLCASSQAGGRDIQYFGAGTRLSVL.

In this sample, this clone turned up a few times. Within the sample, other DNA sequences also encode this same CDR3. CDR3 residues: CASSPRTSGASYEQYF. Here the CDR3 DNA reads TGCGCCAGCAGCCCCAGGACTAGCGGGGCCTCCTACGAGCAGTACTTC. The rearrangement joins TRBV5-1 to TRBJ2-7, with 12 bases that match TRBD2. This CDR3 has 16 residues. CDR1 and CDR2 from the germline V gene are SGHRS and YFSETQ. J lost 0 bases, V lost 4 bases, and 5 bases had no gene match. The full variable domain, with the rest looked up from reference TRBV5-1 and TRBJ2-7, is KAGVTQTPRYLIKTRGQQVTLSCSPISGHRSVSWYQQTPGQGLQFLFEYFSETQRNKGNFPGRFSGRQFSNSRSEMNVSTLELGDSALYLCASSPRTSGASYEQYFGPGTRLTVT.

This clone was recorded a few times. The rearrangement uses TRBV6-6 and TRBJ2-6; tentatively, D is TRBD2 (5 bases). CDR1 is MNHNY, CDR2 SVGAGI, per germline (reference sequence). The V end was cut by 5 bases, the J end by 0 bases, with 5 bases between. This CDR3 has 14 amino acids. DNA of the CDR3: TGTGCCAGCAGTCGGGGCTCTGGGGCCAACGTCCTGACTTTC. Its translation: CASSRGSGANVLTF.

This clone showed up just a few times. The CDR3 bases are TGTGCCTGGAGTACTTCCACAGATACGCAGTATTTT. It is translated as CAWSTSTDTQYF. The chain joins TRBV30 to TRBJ2-3, with unresolved D. Germline lookup yields CDR1 GTSNPN and CDR2 SVGIG (reference sequence). Trimming cost V 2 bases and J 2 bases, with 5 bases left between them. The CDR3 extends over 12 amino acids.

This clone was counted a few times. DNA for the CDR3: TGCAGCGTTGAAACCGCGGGCCACACAGATACGCAGTATTTT. Protein product: CSVETAGHTDTQYF. The J gene is TRBJ2-3, the V gene TRBV29-1, with a tentative D call TRBD2 (5 bases). Germline values: CDR1 SQVTM, CDR2 ANQGSEA. The CDR3 loop spans 14 amino acids. Trimming removed 2 bases from V and 2 bases from J, with 11 bases in between.

The chain is built from TRBV9 and TRBJ2-1; D is unclear. V was trimmed by 0 bases and J by 8 bases, leaving 6 bases between them. The CDR3 runs to 12 residues. From germline, CDR1 is SGDLS and CDR2 YYNGEE. The CDR3 loop is CASSVDTYEQFF. DNA for the CDR3: TGTGCCAGCAGCGTAGACACCTATGAGCAGTTCTTC.

This clone showed up just a few times. The rearrangement joins TRBV10-3 to TRBJ2-3; possible D gene TRBD2, 5 bases. The germline V gene encodes CDR1 ENHRY and CDR2 SYGVKD. CDR3 length equals 13 residues. Trimming cost V 4 bases and J 2 bases, with 7 bases left between them. Written as DNA, the CDR3 is TGTGCCATCAGTGCGGGGAACACAGATACGCAGTATTTT. This gives the protein CAISAGNTDTQYF.

This clone was detected only a few times. This sequence joins TRBV28 and TRBJ2-1; TRBD2 might be the D (6 bases). Germline lookup yields CDR1 MDHEN and CDR2 SYDVKM. This CDR3 comprises 15 residues. V was pared by 6 bases and J by 6 bases, with 18 bases between. The CDR3 sequence is CASSLGGLRVNEQFF. The CDR3 coding sequence is TGTGCCAGCAGCCTCGGGGGACTCAGGGTCAATGAGCAGTTCTTC. Filled out from reference TRBV28 and TRBJ2-1, the complete variable domain reads DVKVTQSSRYLVKRTGEKVFLECVQDMDHENMFWYRQDPGLGLRLIYFSYDVKMKEKGDIPEGYSVSREKKERFSLILESASTNQTSMYLCASSLGGLRVNEQFFGPGTRLTVL.

In this sample, this clone turned up a few times. The chain recombines TRBV28 with TRBJ2-2, with D possibly matching TRBD1 (6 bases). Between the trimmed V and J ends, which lost 5 bases and 5 bases, there was a span of 12 bases. CDR3 length: 14 amino acids. Per germline, CDR1 MDHEN and CDR2 SYDVKM. The CDR3 nucleotides are TGTGCCAGCAGTCAGATCAGGGGAACCGGGGAGCTGTTTTTT. Protein: CASSQIRGTGELFF.